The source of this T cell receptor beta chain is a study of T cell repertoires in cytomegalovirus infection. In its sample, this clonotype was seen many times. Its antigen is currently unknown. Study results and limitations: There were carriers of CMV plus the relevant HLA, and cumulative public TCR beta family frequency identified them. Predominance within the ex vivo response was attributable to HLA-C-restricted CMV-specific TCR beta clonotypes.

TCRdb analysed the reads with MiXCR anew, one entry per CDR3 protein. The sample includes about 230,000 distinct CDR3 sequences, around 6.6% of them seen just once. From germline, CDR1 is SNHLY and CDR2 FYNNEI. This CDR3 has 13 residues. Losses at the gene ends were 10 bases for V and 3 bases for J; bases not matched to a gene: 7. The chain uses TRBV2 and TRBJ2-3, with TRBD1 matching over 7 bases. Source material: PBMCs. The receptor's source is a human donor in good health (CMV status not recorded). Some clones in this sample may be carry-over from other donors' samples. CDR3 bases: TGTGCCAACGCCAGGGGACAGACAGATACGCAGTATTTT. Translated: CANARGQTDTQYF.